Presented here are 27 T cell receptor beta chains from one specimen sequenced in a study of cytomegalovirus exposure and HLA in healthy donors. This PCR relied on a set of 60 Vbeta primers and 13 Jbeta primers. TCRdb keeps only in-frame clones here, not all; method: immunoSEQ multiplex PCR. The sample lists about 200,000 clones; 70% to 80% were seen once. Sequencing input: PBMCs. These receptors all come from a woman aged 25-40 years in good health and CMV-seropositive.

This clone was seen a few times. The chain carries TRBV4-1 and TRBJ2-3; unclear D gene. CDR3 length: 15 amino acids. Germline V gene sequence: CDR1 MGHRA, CDR2 YSYEKL. V was shortened by 0 bases and J by 3 bases, with 10 bases between the two germline ends. DNA of the CDR3: TGCGCCAGCAGCCAAGAAGATATCGAGACAGATACGCAGTATTTT. This translates into CASSQEDIETDTQYF.

J is TRBJ1-2 and V is TRBV7-8; TRBD1 is a possible D gene (6 bases). V lost 1 base to trimming and J lost 2 bases, with 8 bases between them. Germline V CDR1 and CDR2: SGHVS, FQNEAQ. This CDR3 contains 14 residues. CDR3 amino acids: CASSLEGGNYGYTF. The DNA of the CDR3 is TGTGCCAGCAGCTTAGAGGGGGGGAACTATGGCTACACCTTC.

The V and J genes are TRBV10-3 and TRBJ2-1; D unclear. The germline V and J ends were trimmed by 7 bases and 5 bases, with 18 bases remaining between them. This CDR3 has 15 amino acids. Germline-derived CDR1 and CDR2 are ENHRY and SYGVKD. The CDR3 sequence: CAINEPADSNNEQFF. The CDR3 nucleotides read TGTGCCATCAACGAACCGGCAGACTCAAACAATGAGCAGTTCTTC.

This clone has just a few counts. The chain links TRBV6-9 to TRBJ1-2, with 12 bases that match TRBD1. This CDR3 region has 18 residues. CDR1 MNHGY and CDR2 SVAAGI come from the germline V gene. Trimming removed 0 bases from V and 3 bases from J; junction bases left unmatched: 8. CDR3 protein: CASSYSVRDRGQDYGYTF. The CDR3 bases are TGTGCCAGCAGTTATTCCGTCCGGGACAGGGGGCAAGACTATGGCTACACCTTC.

The J gene is TRBJ2-1, the V gene TRBV18, with 8 bases lining up with TRBD2. There are 14 residues in the CDR3. Germline V gene data show CDR1 as KGHSH and CDR2 as LQKENI. Trimming at V came to 10 bases and at J to 9 bases, leaving 14 bases not matched to a gene. The CDR3 nucleotides read TGTGCCACTCGTCAGGGGAGCGGGAGTGGTGAGCAGTTCTTC. Translation gives CATRQGSGSGEQFF.

The chain carries TRBV4-3 and TRBJ2-7; TRBD1 agrees at 9 bases. With 0 bases clipped from V and 5 bases from J, the junction kept 8 bases outside the gene matches. In germline, CDR1 is LGHNA, CDR2 YSLEER. The CDR3 runs to 16 residues. This chain's CDR3 is CASSQDSPGQGDEQYF. The DNA of the CDR3 is TGCGCCAGCAGCCAAGATTCCCCGGGACAGGGCGACGAGCAGTACTTC.

The rearrangement links TRBV6-6 to TRBJ1-1; D uncertain. CDR3 length: 13 amino acids. CDR1 is MNHNY, CDR2 SVGAGI, per germline (reference sequence). Trimming shortened V by 4 bases and J by 1 base, and 7 bases separated the two germline ends. This CDR3 reads CASSLEGNTEAFF. In DNA, the CDR3 is TGTGCCAGCAGTTTAGAGGGGAACACTGAAGCTTTCTTT.

The chain uses TRBV7-9 and TRBJ1-2; a weak D match, TRBD1 (6 bases). Germline assignment: CDR1 SEHNR and CDR2 FQNEAQ (reference sequence). The V end was cut by 3 bases, the J end by 8 bases, with 10 bases between. CDR3 length equals 12 residues. The chain's CDR3 is CASSFEGQGYTF. CDR3 nucleotides: TGTGCCAGCAGCTTCGAGGGACAAGGCTACACCTTC.

There are a few counts of this clone. This rearrangement joins TRBV14 to TRBJ1-1, with D possibly TRBD1 on 6 matching bases. Trimming removed 4 bases at V and 8 bases at J, with 20 bases between. There are 15 residues in the CDR3. Germline lookup yields CDR1 SGHDN and CDR2 FVKESK. CDR3 DNA sequence: TGTGCCAGCAGCCGACAGGCCACGGTCCCGAGCGAAGCTTTCTTT. It specifies CASSRQATVPSEAFF.

This rearrangement joins TRBV7-2 to TRBJ2-7; possibly TRBD1 for D (5 bases). V lost 5 bases and J 1 base, leaving 9 bases between the germline ends. Germline loops: CDR1 SGHTA, CDR2 FQGNSA. The CDR3 length is 13 residues. The CDR3 DNA reads TGTGCCAGCAGCCAGGGTCGGTCCTACGAGCAGTACTTC. Translated, it gives CASSQGRSYEQYF. Complete variable domain (other parts from reference TRBV7-2 and TRBJ2-7): GAGVSQSPSNKVTEKGKDVELRCDPISGHTALYWYRQSLGQGLEFLIYFQGNSAPDKSGLPSDRFSAERTGGSVSTLTIQRTQQEDSAVYLCASSQGRSYEQYFGPGTRLTVT.

This chain uses TRBV7-8 with TRBJ1-3; TRBD1 might be the D (5 bases). The CDR3 is made up of 17 amino acids. V was trimmed by 2 bases and J by 0 bases, leaving 14 bases between them. Per germline, CDR1 SGHVS and CDR2 FQNEAQ. The CDR3 protein is CASSLIDSQLSGNTIYF. CDR3 coding DNA: TGTGCCAGCAGCTTAATCGACAGTCAACTCTCTGGAAACACCATATATTTT.

The rearrangement uses TRBV19 and TRBJ1-2, with 11 bases fitting TRBD1. The germline V gene encodes CDR1 LNHDA and CDR2 SQIVND (reference sequence). This CDR3 region has 18 residues. Trimming at V came to 8 bases and at J to 0 bases, leaving 14 bases not matched to a gene. CDR3: CASRQLGDRGASNYGYTF. The CDR3 DNA sequence: TGTGCCAGTCGACAACTAGGGGACAGGGGGGCATCTAACTATGGCTACACCTTC.

The CDR3 bases are TGTGCCAGCAGCTCGGGACTAGCGGGAGAAACAGATACGCAGTATTTT. Encoded protein: CASSSGLAGETDTQYF. This chain links TRBV5-4 with TRBJ2-3; 14 bases are shared with TRBD2. V shed 3 bases and J 3 bases; nucleotides not matched to a gene: 3. CDR3 length: 16 amino acids. Germline V lookup: CDR1 SGHNT, CDR2 YYREEE (reference sequence).

CDR3 protein: CASSYGPLDEQYF. The CDR3 DNA reads TGTGCCAGCAGTTACGGGCCCCTGGACGAGCAGTACTTC. The rearrangement joins TRBV6-5 to TRBJ2-7; D gene unclear. Germline CDR1 is MNHEY and CDR2 is SVGAGI. The CDR3 consists of 13 residues. The V and J ends lost 2 bases and 5 bases respectively, with 10 bases between them.

This rearrangement joins TRBV10-1 to TRBJ2-2; TRBD1 might be the D (6 bases). Per germline, CDR1 WNHNN and CDR2 SYGVQD (reference sequence). This CDR3 region has 14 residues. V shed 3 bases and J shed 1 base, with 6 bases lying between them. The CDR3 region is CASSEQGNTGELFF. The CDR3 bases are TGCGCCAGCAGTGAACAGGGGAACACCGGGGAGCTGTTTTTT.

This sequence joins TRBV5-1 and TRBJ2-7, with TRBD1 matching 10 bases. V lost 2 bases to trimming and J lost 0 bases; unmatched junction nucleotides: 11. The CDR3 spans 18 residues. Germline V gives CDR1 SGHRS, CDR2 YFSETQ. The CDR3: CASSLTSSGQGFSYEQYF. CDR3 nucleotide sequence: TGCGCCAGCAGCTTAACGAGCTCGGGACAGGGGTTCTCCTACGAGCAGTACTTC.

J is TRBJ2-1 and V is TRBV11-2; TRBD2 matches at 9 bases. This CDR3 is 16 amino acids long. Trimming took 6 bases from V and 7 from J; bases not matched to a gene: 13. Germline V gene lookup returns CDR1 SGHAT and CDR2 FQNNGV. CDR3 sequence (DNA): TGTGCCAGCAGACAGCATAGCGGGAGTGTCACAAATGAGCAGTTCTTC. This encodes CASRQHSGSVTNEQFF.

This clone turned up a few times. The rearrangement links TRBV30 to TRBJ2-7; D gene unclear. The CDR3 spans 13 residues. V lost 2 bases to trimming and J lost 1 base, with 9 bases between them. In germline, CDR1 is GTSNPN, CDR2 SVGIG (reference sequence). CDR3 protein: CAWSRTASYEQYF. As DNA, the CDR3 is TGTGCCTGGAGTAGAACAGCATCCTACGAGCAGTACTTC.

This chain links TRBV18 with TRBJ2-3; the match to TRBD2 covers 14 bases. This CDR3 is 16 amino acids long. CDR1 is KGHSH and CDR2 is LQKENI in the germline V gene. Trimming cost V 0 bases and J 5 bases; bases outside gene matches: 1. DNA for the CDR3: TGTGCCAGCTCACCACCGGGACTAGCGGGAGTAGATACGCAGTATTTT. Translated, it gives CASSPPGLAGVDTQYF. The whole variable domain, remainder taken from reference TRBV18 and TRBJ2-3, is NAGVMQNPRHLVRRRGQEARLRCSPMKGHSHVYWYRQLPEEGLKFMVYLQKENIIDESGMPKERFSAEFPKEGPSILRIQQVVRGDSAAYFCASSPPGLAGVDTQYFGPGTRLTVL.

The J gene is TRBJ2-7, the V gene TRBV6-9; 9 nucleotides agree with TRBD1. Per the germline V gene, CDR1 is MNHGY and CDR2 is SVAAGI. V lost 10 bases, J lost 3 bases, and 7 bases stayed unmatched. The CDR3 contains 13 residues. CDR3: CANRGDRDYEQYF. The CDR3 coding sequence is TGTGCCAACAGGGGGGACAGGGACTACGAGCAGTACTTC.

This chain joins TRBV2 and TRBJ2-7; 8 bases are shared with TRBD1. This CDR3 has 14 amino acids. The germline CDR1 and CDR2 sequences are SNHLY and FYNNEI. J was trimmed by 5 bases and V by 5 bases; bases with no gene match: 8. CDR3 sequence (DNA): TGTGCCAGCAGTACGACAGGGGTTGGTAACGAGCAGTACTTC. This codes for CASSTTGVGNEQYF. The variable domain in full, with the rest retrieved from reference TRBV2 and TRBJ2-7, is EPEVTQTPSHQVTQMGQEVILRCVPISNHLYFYWYRQILGQKVEFLVSFYNNEISEKSEIFDDQFSVERPDGSNFTLKIRSTKLEDSAMYFCASSTTGVGNEQYFGPGTRLTVT.

This clone was observed a single time. The gene calls are TRBV29-1 and TRBJ2-5, with D tentatively TRBD1 (6 bases). CDR1 and CDR2 (germline): SQVTM, ANQGSEA. Deletions cut 7 bases from V and 5 bases from J, with 14 bases between. The CDR3 is 12 residues long. The CDR3 sequence is CSAETRGETQYF. The CDR3 DNA is TGCAGCGCTGAGACAAGGGGGGAGACCCAGTACTTC.

This sequence joins TRBV7-9 and TRBJ1-1; 7 nucleotides align to TRBD1. Germline loops: CDR1 SEHNR, CDR2 FQNEAQ (reference sequence). The CDR3 loop spans 14 amino acids. V lost 5 bases and J lost 1; bases outside the gene matches: 4. The CDR3, as DNA: TGTGCCAGCAGCCCCGGGACAGCGAACACTGAAGCTTTCTTT. Translated, it gives CASSPGTANTEAFF. Together with reference TRBV7-9 and TRBJ1-1, the CDR3 gives the full variable domain: DTGVSQNPRHKITKRGQNVTFRCDPISEHNRLYWYRQTLGQGPEFLTYFQNEAQLEKSRLLSDRFSAERPKGSFSTLEIQRTEQGDSAMYLCASSPGTANTEAFFGQGTRLTVV.

CDR3 loop: CASSSTGTGGNTQYF. The CDR3 DNA follows: TGTGCCAGCAGCTCGACCGGGACAGGGGGCAATACGCAGTATTTT. The chain employs TRBV7-2 and TRBJ2-3; 12 nucleotides match TRBD1. Germline V gives CDR1 SGHTA, CDR2 FQGNSA. The V and J ends lost 4 bases and 7 bases, in that order; junction bases with no gene match: 6. The CDR3 runs 15 residues.

The genes are TRBV4-1 and TRBJ2-1, with 7 bases that match TRBD1. CDR1 is MGHRA, CDR2 YSYEKL, per germline. J lost 6 bases, V lost 3 bases, and 20 bases had no gene match. The CDR3 spans 19 residues. CDR3 region: CASSHQLSGTAKGRNEQFF. The DNA of the CDR3 is TGCGCCAGCAGCCACCAACTCTCCGGGACAGCCAAGGGGCGCAATGAGCAGTTCTTC.

The V call is TRBV7-2, the J call TRBJ1-6; D not resolved. The CDR3 contains 12 residues. Trimming stripped 5 bases from V and 10 bases from J, with 9 bases between. The germline gives CDR1 SGHTA, CDR2 FQGNSA. CDR3 nucleotide sequence: TGTGCCAGCAGCCCTAGTGGCTCACCCCTCCACTTT. This gives the protein CASSPSGSPLHF.

The chain uses TRBV5-5 and TRBJ1-3; D remains ambiguous. Trimming took off 3 bases at V and 4 bases at J, with 8 bases between the two ends. Germline V gives CDR1 SGHKS, CDR2 YYEKEE (reference sequence). This CDR3 is 13 amino acids long. The CDR3, as DNA: TGTGCCAGCAGCTCGAGACACGGAAACACCATATATTTT. As protein: CASSSRHGNTIYF.